A single sample gave rise to the 4 T cell receptor beta chains below, sequenced in a study of blood T cell repertoires in COVID-19. Using immunoSEQ multiplex PCR, the repertoire was profiled, and TCRdb retains in-frame clones only, with some absent. The sample has around 290,000 clones; 80% to 90% are singletons. Sequencing was carried out using peripheral blood. All receptors derive from a woman aged 50 to 60 who had recovered from COVID-19.

As DNA, the CDR3 is TGTGCCAGCGGTGAGCGGGGGGCCTGGGAGGAGCAGTACTTC. Encoded protein: CASGERGAWEEQYF. The chain links TRBV27 to TRBJ2-7, with 9 bases lining up with TRBD2. In germline, CDR1 is MNHEY, CDR2 SMNVEV (reference sequence). The J segment lost 7 bases and the V segment lost 8 bases, leaving 12 bases of the junction unmatched. The CDR3 sequence is 14 residues long.

The chain couples TRBV25-1 to TRBJ1-2; tentatively, D is TRBD1 (6 bases). The V and J ends lost 7 bases and 7 bases respectively, with 19 bases between them. Germline V gene lookup returns CDR1 MGHDK and CDR2 SYGVNS. The CDR3 totals 14 residues. Written as DNA, the CDR3 is TGTGCCAGCACGCGGGCCGGGACAAAAGGTGGCTACACCTTC. This codes for CASTRAGTKGGYTF.

The chain is built from TRBV19 and TRBJ2-7, with 9 bases aligning to TRBD1. The junction had 7 bases not matched to a gene; V was cut back by 4 bases and J by 0 bases. This CDR3 is 16 amino acids long. Germline V gene data show CDR1 as LNHDA and CDR2 as SQIVND (reference sequence). The CDR3 reads CASSTSGTGSSYEQYF. The DNA of the CDR3 is TGTGCCAGTAGTACCTCCGGGACAGGGTCCTCCTACGAGCAGTACTTC.

The CDR3 DNA sequence: TGTGCCTGGAGTGGGCGGTCCTCTGGAAACACCATATATTTT. Translated: CAWSGRSSGNTIYF. This sequence joins TRBV30 and TRBJ1-3; the D is unclear. Germline V gene lookup returns CDR1 GTSNPN and CDR2 SVGIG (reference sequence). This CDR3 has 14 amino acids. Trimming shortened V by 1 base and J by 0 bases, and 7 bases separated the two germline ends.